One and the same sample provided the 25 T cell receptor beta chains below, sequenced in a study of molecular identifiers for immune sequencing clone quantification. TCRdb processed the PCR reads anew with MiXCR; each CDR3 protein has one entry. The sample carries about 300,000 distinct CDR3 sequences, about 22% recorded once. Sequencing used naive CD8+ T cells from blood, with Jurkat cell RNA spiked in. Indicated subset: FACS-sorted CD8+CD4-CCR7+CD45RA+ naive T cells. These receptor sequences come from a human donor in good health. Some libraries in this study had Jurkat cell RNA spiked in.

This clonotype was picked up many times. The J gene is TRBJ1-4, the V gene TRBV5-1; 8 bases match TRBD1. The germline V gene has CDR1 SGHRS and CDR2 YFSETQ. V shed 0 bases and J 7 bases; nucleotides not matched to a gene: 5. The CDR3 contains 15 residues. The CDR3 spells CASSLAGQGFEKLFF. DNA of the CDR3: TGCGCCAGCAGCTTGGCCGGACAGGGTTTTGAAAAACTGTTTTTT. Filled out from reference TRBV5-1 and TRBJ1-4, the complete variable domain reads KAGVTQTPRYLIKTRGQQVTLSCSPISGHRSVSWYQQTPGQGLQFLFEYFSETQRNKGNFPGRFSGRQFSNSRSEMNVSTLELGDSALYLCASSLAGQGFEKLFFGSGTQLSVL.

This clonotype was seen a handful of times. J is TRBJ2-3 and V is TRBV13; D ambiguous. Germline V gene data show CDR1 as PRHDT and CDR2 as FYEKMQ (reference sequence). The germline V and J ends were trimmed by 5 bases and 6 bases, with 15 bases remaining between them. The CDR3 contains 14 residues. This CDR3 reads CASSPRSLSDTQYF. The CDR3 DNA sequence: TGTGCCAGCAGCCCCAGAAGCCTCTCGGATACGCAGTATTTT.

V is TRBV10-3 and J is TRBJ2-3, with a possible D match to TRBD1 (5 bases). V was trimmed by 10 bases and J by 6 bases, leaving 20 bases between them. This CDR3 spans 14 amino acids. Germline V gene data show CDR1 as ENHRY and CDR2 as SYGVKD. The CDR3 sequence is CATQPGWASDTQYF. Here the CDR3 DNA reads TGTGCCACCCAGCCAGGGTGGGCGAGTGATACGCAGTATTTT.

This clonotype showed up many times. CDR3 DNA sequence: TGTGCCAGCAGCTACCGCGCAGACACTAATGAAAAACTGTTTTTT. Protein product: CASSYRADTNEKLFF. V is TRBV3-1 and J is TRBJ1-4; no reliable D call. Germline CDR1 reads LGHDT; CDR2 reads YNNKEL (reference sequence). Trimming took off 5 bases at V and 2 bases at J, with 12 bases between the two ends. CDR3 length: 15 residues.

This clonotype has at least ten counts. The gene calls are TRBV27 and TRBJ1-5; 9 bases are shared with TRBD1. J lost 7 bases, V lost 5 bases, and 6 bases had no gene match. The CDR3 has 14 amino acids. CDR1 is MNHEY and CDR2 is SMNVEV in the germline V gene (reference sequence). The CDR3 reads CASSPKDRGQPQHF. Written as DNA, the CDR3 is TGTGCCAGCAGTCCGAAGGACAGGGGACAGCCCCAGCATTTT.

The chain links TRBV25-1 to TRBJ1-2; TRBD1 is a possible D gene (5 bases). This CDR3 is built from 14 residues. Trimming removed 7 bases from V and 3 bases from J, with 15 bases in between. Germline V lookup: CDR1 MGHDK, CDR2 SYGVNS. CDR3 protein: CASKGQKTDYGYTF. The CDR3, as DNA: TGTGCCAGCAAGGGGCAGAAGACCGACTATGGCTACACCTTC.

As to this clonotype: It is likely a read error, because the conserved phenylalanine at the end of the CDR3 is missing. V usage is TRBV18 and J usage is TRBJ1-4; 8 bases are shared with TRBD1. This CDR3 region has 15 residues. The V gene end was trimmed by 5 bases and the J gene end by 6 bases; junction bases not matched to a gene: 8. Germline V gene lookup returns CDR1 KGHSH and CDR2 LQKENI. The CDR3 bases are TGTGCCAGCTCAAGTCCGAGACAGGGGTATGAAAAACTGTTTTCT. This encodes CASSSPRQGYEKLFS.

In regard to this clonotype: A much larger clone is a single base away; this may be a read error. CDR3 residues: CASSLGAGVSTDAQYF. DNA of the CDR3: TGCGCCAGCAGCTTGGGGGCCGGGGTGAGCACAGATGCGCAGTATTTT. The J gene is TRBJ2-3, the V gene TRBV5-1, with D perhaps matching TRBD2 (5 bases). Per germline, CDR1 SGHRS and CDR2 YFSETQ. The CDR3 runs to 16 residues.

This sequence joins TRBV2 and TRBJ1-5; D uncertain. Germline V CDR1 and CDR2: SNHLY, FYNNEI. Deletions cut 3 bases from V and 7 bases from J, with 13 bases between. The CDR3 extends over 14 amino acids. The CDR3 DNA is TGTGCCAGCAGTGAGGCGGGAGGTGGGCAGCCCCAGCATTTT. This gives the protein CASSEAGGGQPQHF. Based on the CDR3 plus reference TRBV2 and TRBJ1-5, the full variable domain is EPEVTQTPSHQVTQMGQEVILRCVPISNHLYFYWYRQILGQKVEFLVSFYNNEISEKSEIFDDQFSVERPDGSNFTLKIRSTKLEDSAMYFCASSEAGGGQPQHFGDGTRLSIL.

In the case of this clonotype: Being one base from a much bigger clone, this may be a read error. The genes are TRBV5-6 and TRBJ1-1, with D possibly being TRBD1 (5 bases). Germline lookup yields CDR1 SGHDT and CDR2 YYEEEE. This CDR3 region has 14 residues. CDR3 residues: CASRSAGYDTEASF. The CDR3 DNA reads TGTGCCAGCAGGTCGGCAGGGTATGACACTGAAGCTTCCTTT.

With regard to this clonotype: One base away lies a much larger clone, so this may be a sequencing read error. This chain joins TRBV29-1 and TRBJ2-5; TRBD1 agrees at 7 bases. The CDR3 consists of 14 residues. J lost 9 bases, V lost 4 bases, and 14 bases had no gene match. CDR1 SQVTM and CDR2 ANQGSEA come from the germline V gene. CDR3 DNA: TGCAGCGTTGTCACACAGGGGCCCGCGTCGGCCCAGTACTTC. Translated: CSVVTQGPASAQYF.

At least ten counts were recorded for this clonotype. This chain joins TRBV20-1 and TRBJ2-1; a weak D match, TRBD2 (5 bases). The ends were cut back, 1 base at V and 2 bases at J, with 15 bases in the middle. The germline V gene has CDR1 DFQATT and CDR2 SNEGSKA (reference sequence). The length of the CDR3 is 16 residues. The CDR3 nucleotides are TGCAGTGCTAGAGGAGTGTCTACGGGGACCTACAATGAGCAGTTCTTC. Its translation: CSARGVSTGTYNEQFF.

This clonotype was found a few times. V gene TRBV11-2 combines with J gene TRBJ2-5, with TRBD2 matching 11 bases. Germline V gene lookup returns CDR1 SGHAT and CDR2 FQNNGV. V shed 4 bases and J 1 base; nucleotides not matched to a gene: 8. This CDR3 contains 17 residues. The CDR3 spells CASSYPGLAEFQETQYF. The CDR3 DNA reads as TGTGCCAGCAGCTACCCGGGACTAGCGGAGTTCCAAGAGACCCAGTACTTC.

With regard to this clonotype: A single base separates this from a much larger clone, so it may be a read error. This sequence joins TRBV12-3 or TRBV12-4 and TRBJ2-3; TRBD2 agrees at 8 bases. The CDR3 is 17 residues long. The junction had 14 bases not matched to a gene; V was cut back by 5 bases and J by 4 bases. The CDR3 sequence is CASSLTGTSHNADTQYF. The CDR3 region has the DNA TGTGCCAGCAGTCTCACCGGGACTAGTCATAACGCAGATACGCAGTATTTT.

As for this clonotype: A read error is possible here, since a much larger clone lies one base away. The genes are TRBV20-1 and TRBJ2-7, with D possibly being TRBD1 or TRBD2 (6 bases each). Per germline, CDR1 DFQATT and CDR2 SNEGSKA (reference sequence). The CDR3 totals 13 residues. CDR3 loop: CSARKGGWYERYF. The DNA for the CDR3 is TGCAGTGCTAGGAAGGGGGGTTGGTACGAGCGGTACTTC.

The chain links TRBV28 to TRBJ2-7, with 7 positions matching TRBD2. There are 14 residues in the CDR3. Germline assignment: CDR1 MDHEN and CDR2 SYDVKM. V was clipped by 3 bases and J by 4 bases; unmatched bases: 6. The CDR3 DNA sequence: TGTGCCAGCAGTTTGAGGCTAGCGGTTTACGAGCAGTACTTC. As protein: CASSLRLAVYEQYF.

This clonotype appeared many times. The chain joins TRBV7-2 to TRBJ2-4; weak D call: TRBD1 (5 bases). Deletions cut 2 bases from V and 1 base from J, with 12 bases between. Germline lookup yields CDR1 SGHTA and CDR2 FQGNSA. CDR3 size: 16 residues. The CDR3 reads CASSLRGLTAKNIQYF. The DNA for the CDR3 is TGTGCCAGCAGCTTAAGGGGCCTCACCGCCAAAAACATTCAGTACTTC.

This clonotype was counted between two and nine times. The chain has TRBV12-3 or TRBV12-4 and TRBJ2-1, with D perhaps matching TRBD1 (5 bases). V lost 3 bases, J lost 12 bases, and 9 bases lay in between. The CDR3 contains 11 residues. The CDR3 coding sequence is TGTGCCAGCAGTTTGGGGCCGGGGCAGTTCTTC. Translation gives CASSLGPGQFF.

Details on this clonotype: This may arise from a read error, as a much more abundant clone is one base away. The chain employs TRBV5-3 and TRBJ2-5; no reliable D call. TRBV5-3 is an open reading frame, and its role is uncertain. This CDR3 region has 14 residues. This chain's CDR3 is CASSLEPSQETQYF. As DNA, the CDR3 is TGTGCCAGCAGCTTGGAACCTAGTCAAGAGACCCAGTACTTC.

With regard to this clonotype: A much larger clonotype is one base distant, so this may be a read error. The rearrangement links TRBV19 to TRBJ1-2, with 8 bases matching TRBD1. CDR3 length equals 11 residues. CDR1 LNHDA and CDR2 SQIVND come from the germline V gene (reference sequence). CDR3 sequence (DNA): TGTGCCAGCGATTCGACAGGGGAGTTATCCTTC. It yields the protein CASDSTGELSF.

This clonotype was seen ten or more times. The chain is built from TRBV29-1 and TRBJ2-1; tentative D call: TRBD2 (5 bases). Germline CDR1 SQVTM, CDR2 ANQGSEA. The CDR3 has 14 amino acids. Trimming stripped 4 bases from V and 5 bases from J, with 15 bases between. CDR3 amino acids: CSVGTARLNNEQFF. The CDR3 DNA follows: TGCAGCGTTGGTACAGCCAGACTAAACAATGAGCAGTTCTTC.

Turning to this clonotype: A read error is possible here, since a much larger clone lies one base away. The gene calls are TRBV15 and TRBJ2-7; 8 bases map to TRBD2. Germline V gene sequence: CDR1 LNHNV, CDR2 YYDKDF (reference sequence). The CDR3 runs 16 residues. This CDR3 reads CATSRAASGSSYERYF. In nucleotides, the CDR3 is TGTGCCACCAGCAGAGCGGCGAGCGGGAGCTCCTACGAGCGGTACTTC.

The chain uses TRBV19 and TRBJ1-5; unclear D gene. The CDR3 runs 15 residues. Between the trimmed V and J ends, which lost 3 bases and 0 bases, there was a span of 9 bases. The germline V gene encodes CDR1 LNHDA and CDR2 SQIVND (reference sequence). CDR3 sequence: CASSIGSYSNQPQHF. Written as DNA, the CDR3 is TGTGCCAGTAGTATCGGGTCATATAGCAATCAGCCCCAGCATTTT. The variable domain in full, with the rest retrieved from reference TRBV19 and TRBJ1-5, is DGGITQSPKYLFRKEGQNVTLSCEQNLNHDAMYWYRQDPGQGLRLIYYSQIVNDFQKGDIAEGYSVSREKKESFPLTVTSAQKNPTAFYLCASSIGSYSNQPQHFGDGTRLSIL.

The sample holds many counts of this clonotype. As DNA, the CDR3 is TGTGCCAGCAGCTCCCCAGCGGGAGGTACCTATGAGCAGTTCTTC. Translating gives CASSSPAGGTYEQFF. J is TRBJ2-1 and V is TRBV9; 9 bases are shared with TRBD2. CDR3 length: 15 residues. V gave up 4 bases and J gave up 8 bases; unmatched junction bases: 10. CDR1 is SGDLS and CDR2 is YYNGEE in the germline V gene. Using reference TRBV9 and TRBJ2-1 for the parts outside the CDR3, the full variable domain is DSGVTQTPKHLITATGQRVTLRCSPRSGDLSVYWYQQSLDQGLQFLIQYYNGEERAKGNILERFSAQQFPDLHSELNLSSLELGDSALYFCASSSPAGGTYEQFFGPGTRLTVL.

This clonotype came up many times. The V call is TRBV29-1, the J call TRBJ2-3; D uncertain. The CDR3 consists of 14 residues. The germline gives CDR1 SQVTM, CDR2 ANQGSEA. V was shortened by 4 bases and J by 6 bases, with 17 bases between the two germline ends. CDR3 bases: TGCAGCGTTGGCCCTTCTGCCATGATTGATACGCAGTATTTT. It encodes CSVGPSAMIDTQYF.